This T cell receptor beta chain derives from a study of blood T cell repertoires in COVID-19 (dated by TCRdb to about 2020). For context, the study as a whole: The collaborator samples originated in the United States, Italy and Spain and spanned the acute and convalescent phases of COVID-19. Samples were obtained from the ongoing ImmuneRACE study (first 160 participants) and from roughly 1,300 subjects provided by 6 global collaborators. A de-identified subject ID, COVID-19 status, age in years and sex were almost always included in the sample metadata. Subjects who had been exposed to COVID-19, were actively infected with it, or had recovered from it provided the deeply sampled blood TCRbeta repertoires that made up the dataset. The repertoires were released in a freely available public database intended as a resource for research on the immune response to SARS-CoV-2. The prospective study material was composed of cDNA or gDNA derived from T cells, B-cell-depleted T cells, or PBMCs. Where available, HLA class I and class II types were taken from metadata supplied by the sample provider and were not determined by assay-based typing. General conclusions and limits of the study: The quantity of clinical and demographic metadata differed by source and by participant and was supplied without curation.

TCRbeta CDR3 regions were amplified from genomic DNA using the immunoSEQ Assay, a bias-controlled multiplex PCR. Under the source paper's analysis protocol: Within the assay, amplification of reference gene primers was used to estimate how many nucleated cells each sample contained. Sequence reads were collapsed and filtered to measure the absolute abundance of every unique TCRbeta CDR3 rearrangement. For each sample, productive Simpson clonality was calculated as the square root of Simpson's diversity index over productive rearrangements. In its TCRdb copy, this immuneACCESS table keeps in-frame sequences only and misses some clones. Where compared with another copy, unresolved V genes explain less than half of these, and the others have no known cause. The D gene and trimming were derived from the DNA, and the V and J assignments and clone size from that table. The sample records roughly 120,000 clones, 90% of which are singletons. The top ten clonotypes cover roughly 4.5% of the sample.

One collaborating source in Seattle enrolled patients while the patients were actively infected and followed the patients over time throughout the course of disease. Each collaborating institution followed its own protocols to collect whole blood in K2EDTA tubes. For TCRbeta analysis, collaborators shipped samples as frozen whole blood, isolated PBMCs, or DNA extracted from either of those sample types. CDR1 and CDR2 (SGHTA, FQGNSA) derive from the germline V gene. The CDR3 contains 14 residues, cysteine and phenylalanine counted. The kept DNA is CDR3 alone, 42 bases in frame from the first base. The junction carries 12 bases between V and J, which are trimmed by 5 bases and 5 bases respectively. To note about this clone: No antigen is known for it. There are no base qualities to consult, and no much larger clone falls within one base.

This TCR derives from a man in his sixties with COVID-19, enrolled during active disease. Sequencing was performed on peripheral blood. The rearranged chain carries TRBV7-2 and TRBJ1-4, with no D gene named confidently. The CDR3 in this case is CASSPRVYNEKLFF. In nucleotides, the sequence is TGTGCCAGCAGCCCCCGGGTCTACAATGAAAAACTGTTTTTT.